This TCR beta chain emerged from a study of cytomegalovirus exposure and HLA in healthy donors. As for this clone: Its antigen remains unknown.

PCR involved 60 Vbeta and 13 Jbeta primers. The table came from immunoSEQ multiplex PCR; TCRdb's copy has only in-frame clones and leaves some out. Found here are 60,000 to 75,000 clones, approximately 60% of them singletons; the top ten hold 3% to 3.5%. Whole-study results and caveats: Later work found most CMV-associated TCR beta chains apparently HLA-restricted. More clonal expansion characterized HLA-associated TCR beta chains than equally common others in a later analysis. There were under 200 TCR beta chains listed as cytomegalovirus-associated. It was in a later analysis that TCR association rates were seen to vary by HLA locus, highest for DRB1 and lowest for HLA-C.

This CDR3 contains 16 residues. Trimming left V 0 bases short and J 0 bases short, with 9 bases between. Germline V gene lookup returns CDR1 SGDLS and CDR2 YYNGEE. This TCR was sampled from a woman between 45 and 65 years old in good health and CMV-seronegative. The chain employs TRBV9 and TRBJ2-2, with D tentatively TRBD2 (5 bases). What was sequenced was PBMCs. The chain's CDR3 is CASSVEAVSNTGELFF. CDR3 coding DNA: TGTGCCAGCAGCGTAGAAGCGGTCTCGAACACCGGGGAGCTGTTTTTT.